This T cell receptor (beta chain) is from a study of beta chain features in type 1 diabetes (dated by TCRdb to the late 2010s). The study in broad terms: No differences in mean age, gender distribution, total cell number or subset yield were found between patients and healthy donors. Naive and central memory subsets were obtained from all 28 donors, but regulatory and stem cell-like memory subsets were isolated from only 8 patients and 8 healthy donors. In the study, TCRB repertoires of sorted circulating CD4+ T cell subsets from recently diagnosed type 1 diabetes patients were compared with those of matched healthy donors. A total of 85 million to 140 million sorted cells were examined across all samples, and a strong correlation was observed between cell number per subset and RNA yield. Study-level results and caveats: PCR might favor shorter templates, but patient and control samples were amplified and corrected together, so any skew would affect both groups equally. Naive, central memory and regulatory TCRB repertoires appeared more similar among patients than among healthy donors. Patients with type 1 diabetes made fewer insertions and deleted more nucleotides at VDJ recombination sites, implying thymic rearrangement abnormalities. Because cDNA was sequenced instead of genomic DNA, highly expressing activated cells could be over-represented, though the groups showed no difference in activation or CD3 levels. Because small numbers of individuals were included in the HLA sub-analyses, any influence of HLA type on TCRB rearrangement was left unresolved. In all four CD4+ subsets, TCRB CDR3 length was moderately but significantly shorter in type 1 diabetes patients.

This clone was detected a few times. The target of this receptor is not known. No qualities accompany the bases; no much larger clone lies one base away. A single peripheral blood draw of approximately 100 mL on average was collected from each donor into heparinised tubes. A BD FACSAria II was used to sort naive, central memory, regulatory and stem cell-like memory CD4+ T cells with a panel that included CD45RO, CCR7, CD25, CD127, CD95 and CD27. All sorted populations exceeded 95% purity. PBMCs were separated immediately by Lymphoprep density gradient centrifugation and were stained directly, without being cultured. To minimize batch effects, samples were stained and sorted in pairs, one healthy donor with one patient per experiment. Based on the germline V gene, the CDR1 and CDR2 sequences are SGHRS and YFSETQ. V loses 3 bases, J loses 0 bases, and the germline ends lie 18 bases apart. The CDR3 contains 17 residues, cysteine and phenylalanine counted. The DNA shown is the 51-base CDR3, in frame from base 1.

The High Capacity cDNA Reverse Transcription Kit was used to reverse transcribe all of the isolated RNA, meaning that expressed TCRB transcripts were what got sequenced. Deep immunoSEQ sequencing was applied to naive, central memory and regulatory T cell samples, giving an average of approximately 3.8 million total reads per sample. Sorted cells were lysed in RLT buffer, and RNA was extracted using DNase-treated RNeasy Micro or Mini kits according to cell number. Each cell subset was processed separately to prevent cross-contamination, with patient and healthy donor samples processed together. Using the immunoSEQ multiplex PCR, TCRB sequences were amplified from cDNA into 87-bp fragments spanning the CDR3 region. The amplicons were sequenced using the Illumina HiSeq platform. Under the source paper's analysis protocol: PCR bias was computationally corrected using synthetic template baselines, reads within Hamming distance 2 were collapsed, and singletons that could not be merged were discarded. Reads were aligned against IMGT so that V, D and J genes, CDR3 length and insertions or deletions at six rearrangement sites could be assigned. Within each subset, clonotype counts were normalized to sorted cell number, after which true diversity and Gini coefficients were computed with the tcR R package. The overlap coefficient, calculated on TCRB nucleotide sequences, was used to quantify repertoire sharing. Out-of-frame TCRB sequences from naive cells were analyzed as a proxy for the pre-selection repertoire. The immuneACCESS repertoire file appears here via TCRdb, limited to in-frame rearrangements. These files lack a portion of the clones; in checked studies, under half of the deficit traces to unresolved V genes, and the cause of the others is not known. V and J calls and clone size are as listed in that table; D and trimming were resolved from the DNA. The sample table shows about 250,000 clones, and approximately 14% are seen once. The ten biggest clones cover more than 0.025% of the sample.

Sequencing was carried out using naive CD4+ T cells from blood. The meaning of the sample's cell subset or site label: true naive CD4+ T cells. The sequence derives from a woman in her 40s in good health. Recombination connected TRBV5-1 to TRBJ1-1, with TRBD1 as a weak D call on 6 bases. The nucleotide sequence is given as TGCGCCAGCAGCTCGGAGAGGACAGAGAACATGAACACTGAAGCTTTCTTT. Its amino acids are CASSSERTENMNTEAFF.